The 25 T cell receptor beta chains below were found in one sample sequenced in a study of technical replicates of blood from several donors. Assay used: immunoSEQ multiplex PCR; TCRdb lists only in-frame clones, some missing. The table has just over 80,000 clones, roughly 94% seen once. Input material: T cells isolated from PBMCs. The receptors were gathered from a human donor in good health.

This rearrangement joins TRBV6-5 to TRBJ2-3; 9 nucleotides align to TRBD2. The germline V gene encodes CDR1 MNHEY and CDR2 SVGAGI. The CDR3 spans 14 residues. J was trimmed by 2 bases and V by 5 bases; bases with no gene match: 2. Here the CDR3 reads CASSSGRFTDTQYF. In DNA, the CDR3 is TGTGCCAGCAGTAGCGGGAGGTTCACAGATACGCAGTATTTT.

The rearrangement links TRBV5-1 to TRBJ2-2, with a tentative D call TRBD2 (6 bases). The V end was cut by 2 bases, the J end by 0 bases, with 8 bases between. Germline CDR1 and CDR2: SGHRS and YFSETQ. The CDR3 contains 15 residues. CDR3 sequence: CASSFSGANTGELFF. The DNA for the CDR3 is TGCGCCAGCAGCTTTAGCGGCGCGAACACCGGGGAGCTGTTTTTT.

The chain recombines TRBV9 with TRBJ1-2, with TRBD1 matching over 7 bases. Germline-derived CDR1 and CDR2 are SGDLS and YYNGEE. This CDR3 has 14 residues. Trimming at V came to 4 bases and at J to 2 bases, leaving 5 bases not matched to a gene. The CDR3 reads CASSRQGGNYGYTF. In DNA form, the CDR3 reads TGTGCCAGCAGCAGACAGGGTGGGAACTATGGCTACACCTTC.

The chain is built from TRBV2 and TRBJ2-7; 7 bases are a match to TRBD1. Losses at the gene ends were 7 bases for V and 6 bases for J; bases not matched to a gene: 12. Looked up from germline, CDR1 is SNHLY and CDR2 is FYNNEI. CDR3 length equals 14 residues. The CDR3 nucleotides are TGTGCCAGCAACGTATGGACAGGAAGGAGCGAGCAGTACTTC. As protein: CASNVWTGRSEQYF.

The V call is TRBV29-1, the J call TRBJ2-2; 7 bases are shared with TRBD2. CDR1 and CDR2 (germline): SQVTM, ANQGSEA. Germline trimming cut 4 bases from V and 3 bases from J; bases unmatched to any gene: 5. The CDR3 extends over 14 amino acids. For the CDR3, the DNA is TGCAGCGTTGGGCGGGAGAAGGACACCGGGGAGCTGTTTTTT. Translation gives CSVGREKDTGELFF.

The rearrangement links TRBV18 to TRBJ2-5; TRBD2 might be the D (6 bases). V was cut by 3 bases and J by 1 base, with 12 bases left in between. This CDR3 is 15 amino acids long. Germline V gene sequence: CDR1 KGHSH, CDR2 LQKENI. CDR3: CASSPTRGSQETQYF. Here the CDR3 DNA reads TGTGCCAGCTCACCCACCCGGGGGTCCCAAGAGACCCAGTACTTC.

This clone occurred once. The gene calls are TRBV7-2 and TRBJ2-1; 7 bases agree with TRBD2. Germline V CDR1 and CDR2: SGHTA, FQGNSA. V dropped 4 bases and J dropped 2; count of bases not matched to a gene: 5. This CDR3 is 15 amino acids long. The CDR3 DNA reads TGTGCCAGCAGCTCCTCTAGCGGCCCCTACAATGAGCAGTTCTTC. Its protein product is CASSSSSGPYNEQFF.

The rearrangement uses TRBV28 and TRBJ1-1; D might be TRBD1 (6 bases). Trimming cost V 8 bases and J 2 bases, with 18 bases left between them. Germline CDR1 is MDHEN and CDR2 is SYDVKM. The CDR3 totals 15 residues. CDR3 sequence: CASYTLRGINTEAFF. The CDR3 DNA reads as TGTGCCAGCTATACCCTCAGGGGAATTAACACTGAAGCTTTCTTT.

The J gene is TRBJ2-5, the V gene TRBV7-7, with TRBD1 matching 9 bases. The CDR3 is 14 residues long. CDR1 is SSHAT and CDR2 is FNYEAQ in the germline V gene (reference sequence). Trimming removed 5 bases from V and 4 bases from J; junction bases left unmatched: 5. The DNA for the CDR3 is TGTGCCAGCAGCGAGGACAGGGGAGGAGAGACCCAGTACTTC. Protein sequence: CASSEDRGGETQYF.

The chain joins TRBV18 to TRBJ1-1; 7 nucleotides agree with TRBD1. After removal of 5 bases from V and 4 bases from J, the junction contained 10 bases not matched to a gene. This CDR3 spans 15 amino acids. Looked up from germline, CDR1 is KGHSH and CDR2 is LQKENI. The CDR3 is CASSSIQGVGTEAFF. CDR3 DNA sequence: TGTGCCAGCTCATCGATTCAGGGGGTCGGCACTGAAGCTTTCTTT.

This sequence joins TRBV4-2 and TRBJ2-7; TRBD2 aligns across 9 bases. With 5 bases clipped from V and 3 bases from J, the junction kept 11 bases outside the gene matches. CDR1 LGHNA and CDR2 YNFKEQ come from the germline V gene. CDR3 size: 16 residues. CDR3 residues: CASSDPRGGRDYEQYF. CDR3 DNA sequence: TGTGCCAGCAGCGACCCAAGGGGCGGGAGGGACTACGAGCAGTACTTC.

This sequence joins TRBV2 and TRBJ1-1; D not resolved. Germline CDR1 SNHLY, CDR2 FYNNEI. The CDR3 length is 13 residues. The V end was cut by 2 bases, the J end by 1 base, with 5 bases between. The CDR3, as DNA: TGTGCCAGCAGTGAACAGTGGAACACTGAAGCTTTCTTT. Translation gives CASSEQWNTEAFF.

The V call is TRBV5-1, the J call TRBJ2-7; D uncertain. Trimming stripped 7 bases from V and 3 bases from J, with 11 bases between. Germline CDR1 reads SGHRS; CDR2 reads YFSETQ. The CDR3 covers 12 residues. Here the CDR3 DNA reads TGCGCCAGCTCATCATCGGGCTACGAGCAGTACTTC. Its protein is CASSSSGYEQYF.

This chain links TRBV6-5 with TRBJ2-3; 7 nucleotides agree with TRBD2. The CDR3 extends over 14 amino acids. The germline CDR1 and CDR2 sequences are MNHEY and SVGAGI. The V gene end was trimmed by 6 bases and the J gene end by 3 bases; junction bases not matched to a gene: 6. CDR3 sequence reads: CASRPAGRTDTQYF. For the CDR3, the DNA is TGTGCCAGCAGACCAGCGGGGCGGACAGATACGCAGTATTTT.

J is TRBJ1-4 and V is TRBV7-9; D perhaps matches TRBD1 (6 bases). This CDR3 has 15 residues. V was clipped by 5 bases and J by 3 bases, with 13 bases between them. CDR1 SEHNR and CDR2 FQNEAQ come from the germline V gene (reference sequence). CDR3 coding DNA: TGTGCCAGCAGCGACTCAGGGGTATCTAATGAAAAACTGTTTTTT. Protein: CASSDSGVSNEKLFF.

The rearrangement links TRBV27 to TRBJ1-2; D not certain. The V end was cut by 2 bases, the J end by 2 bases, with 12 bases between. The CDR3 has 15 amino acids. The germline V gene has CDR1 MNHEY and CDR2 SMNVEV (reference sequence). This CDR3 is CASSLMGGINYGYTF. The DNA of the CDR3 is TGTGCCAGCAGTTTAATGGGAGGGATCAACTATGGCTACACCTTC.

The chain joins TRBV2 to TRBJ2-7; perhaps TRBD1 as D (6 bases). From germline, CDR1 is SNHLY and CDR2 FYNNEI. The germline V and J ends were trimmed by 4 bases and 7 bases, with 20 bases remaining between them. The length of the CDR3 is 15 residues. CDR3 amino acids: CASSGPAAGAIEQYF. CDR3 coding DNA: TGTGCCAGCAGTGGCCCCGCGGCAGGGGCTATTGAGCAGTACTTC.

The V call is TRBV11-3, the J call TRBJ2-2; D perhaps matches TRBD1 (6 bases). The CDR3 is 16 residues long. Germline values: CDR1 SGHNT, CDR2 YENEEA. The germline V and J ends were trimmed by 5 bases and 7 bases, with 20 bases remaining between them. The DNA for the CDR3 is TGTGCCAGCAGCCCATTAACAGGGCGTCCTAACGGGGAGCTGTTTTTT. Amino acid sequence: CASSPLTGRPNGELFF.

The rearrangement uses TRBV5-6 and TRBJ2-7; 12 positions agree with TRBD1. The CDR3 is 15 amino acids. Germline CDR1 and CDR2: SGHDT and YYEEEE. With 4 bases clipped from V and 0 bases from J, the junction kept 2 bases outside the gene matches. The CDR3 bases are TGTGCCAGCAGCAAGGGACAGGGGGCCTCCTACGAGCAGTACTTC. Residues: CASSKGQGASYEQYF.

The chain is built from TRBV7-3 and TRBJ2-2, with 15 nucleotides matching TRBD2. Germline V gives CDR1 SGHTA, CDR2 FQGTGA. V shed 4 bases and J 6 bases; nucleotides not matched to a gene: 3. This CDR3 contains 16 residues. Written as DNA, the CDR3 is TGTGCCAGCAGCTCCGGACTAGCGGGAGGGGCCGGGGAGCTGTTTTTT. Amino acid sequence: CASSSGLAGGAGELFF.

This clone came up once. The V call is TRBV27, the J call TRBJ2-7, with 10 positions matching TRBD2. The CDR3 totals 18 residues. The V and J ends lost 1 base and 4 bases, in that order; junction bases with no gene match: 13. In germline, CDR1 is MNHEY, CDR2 SMNVEV (reference sequence). This CDR3 reads CASSLLAGGALPQYEQYF. CDR3 DNA: TGTGCCAGCAGTTTATTAGCGGGAGGAGCCCTGCCCCAGTACGAGCAGTACTTC.

CDR3 coding DNA: TGTGCCAGCAGTGAACAGGGGACAGATACGCAGTATTTT. This gives the protein CASSEQGTDTQYF. This rearrangement joins TRBV6-5 to TRBJ2-3; TRBD1 matches 7 bases. V gave up 5 bases and J gave up 3 bases; unmatched junction bases: 2. The CDR3 length is 13 residues. CDR1 and CDR2 (germline): MNHEY, SVGAGI.

The V and J genes are TRBV6-5 and TRBJ2-1; the match to TRBD1 covers 10 bases. This CDR3 is built from 16 residues. Trimming removed 4 bases from V and 6 bases from J; junction bases left unmatched: 9. Per germline, CDR1 MNHEY and CDR2 SVGAGI. The CDR3, as DNA: TGTGCCAGCAGTTCGGTTAGACAGGGGGCTGTCAATGAGCAGTTCTTC. Encoded protein: CASSSVRQGAVNEQFF.

CDR3 DNA: TGTGCCAGTAGTGGGGACAGCAATGAGCAGTTCTTC. This translates into CASSGDSNEQFF. The chain carries TRBV19 and TRBJ2-1; 7 bases align to TRBD1. The V and J ends lost 5 bases and 6 bases, in that order; junction bases with no gene match: 1. Germline V CDR1 and CDR2: LNHDA, SQIVND (reference sequence). The CDR3 is made up of 12 amino acids. The full variable domain, rest sourced from reference TRBV19 and TRBJ2-1, is DGGITQSPKYLFRKEGQNVTLSCEQNLNHDAMYWYRQDPGQGLRLIYYSQIVNDFQKGDIAEGYSVSREKKESFPLTVTSAQKNPTAFYLCASSGDSNEQFFGPGTRLTVL.

The chain joins TRBV7-9 to TRBJ2-1; perhaps TRBD2 as D (7 bases). The CDR3 runs to 14 residues. Germline V lookup: CDR1 SEHNR, CDR2 FQNEAQ (reference sequence). Trimming pared 5 bases from V and 10 bases from J, leaving 18 bases between. The CDR3 bases are TGTGCCAGCAGCGTTACCCCAGGGAGGGGGGAGCAGTTCTTC. Protein sequence: CASSVTPGRGEQFF.